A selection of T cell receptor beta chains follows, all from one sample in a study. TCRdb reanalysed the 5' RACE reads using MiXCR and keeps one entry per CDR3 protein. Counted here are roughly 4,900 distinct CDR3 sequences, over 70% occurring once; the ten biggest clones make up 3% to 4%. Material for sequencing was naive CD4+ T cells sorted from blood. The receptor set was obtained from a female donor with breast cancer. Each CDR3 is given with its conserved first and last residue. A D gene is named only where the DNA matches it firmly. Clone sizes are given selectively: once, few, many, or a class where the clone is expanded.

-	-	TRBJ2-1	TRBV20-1	TGCAGTGCTAGGGACACCTCTAGTGAGCAGTTCTTC	CSARDTSSEQFF
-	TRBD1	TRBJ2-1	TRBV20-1	TGCAGTGTGACAGGGGGAATTTATTTTAATGAGCAGTTCTTC	CSVTGGIYFNEQFF
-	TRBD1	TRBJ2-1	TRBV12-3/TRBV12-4	TGTGCCAGCAGTCCCGGGACAGGGGAGTGGGAGCAGTTCTTC	CASSPGTGEWEQFF
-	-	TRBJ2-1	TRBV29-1	TGCAGCGCGGGCATAAGGACTATCTCGGAGCAGTTCTTC	CSAGIRTISEQFF
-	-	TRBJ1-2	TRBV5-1	TGCGCCAGCAGCGAGGGACTGAGTGGCTACACCTTC	CASSEGLSGYTF
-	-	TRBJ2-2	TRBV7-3	TGTGCCAGCAGCCCACAGGCCGGCCTCACCGGGGAGCTGTTTTTT	CASSPQAGLTGELFF
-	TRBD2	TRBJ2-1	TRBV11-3	TGTGCCAGCAGCGTAGAACTAGCGGTGAATGAGCAGTTCTTC	CASSVELAVNEQFF
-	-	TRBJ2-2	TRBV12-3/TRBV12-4	TGTGCCAGCAGTTTGGGGACTCCCAACACCGGGGAGCTGTTTTTT	CASSLGTPNTGELFF
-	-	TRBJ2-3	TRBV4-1	TGCGCCAGCAGCCACAGGGTGATGGGCACAGATACGCGGTATTTT	CASSHRVMGTDTRYF
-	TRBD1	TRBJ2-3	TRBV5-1	TGCGCCAGCAGCTTGGGACAGGGGGCGTCAGATACGCAGTATTTT	CASSLGQGASDTQYF
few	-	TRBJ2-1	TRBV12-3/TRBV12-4	TGTGCCAGCAGTACTGGCTTAGGGAATGAGCAGTTCTTC	CASSTGLGNEQFF
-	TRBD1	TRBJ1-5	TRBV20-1	TGCAGTGCTAAGGGACAGGAGTATAGCAATCAGCCCCAGCATTTT	CSAKGQEYSNQPQHF
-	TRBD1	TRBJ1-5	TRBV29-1	TGCAGCGTTGGGAGCTCGTGCAGGGGGCATAATAGCAATCAGCCCCAGCATTTT	CSVGSSCRGHNSNQPQHF
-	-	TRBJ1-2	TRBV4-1	TGCGCCAGCAGCCAAGGGATCACGGCAGAAAACTATGGCTACACCTTC	CASSQGITAENYGYTF